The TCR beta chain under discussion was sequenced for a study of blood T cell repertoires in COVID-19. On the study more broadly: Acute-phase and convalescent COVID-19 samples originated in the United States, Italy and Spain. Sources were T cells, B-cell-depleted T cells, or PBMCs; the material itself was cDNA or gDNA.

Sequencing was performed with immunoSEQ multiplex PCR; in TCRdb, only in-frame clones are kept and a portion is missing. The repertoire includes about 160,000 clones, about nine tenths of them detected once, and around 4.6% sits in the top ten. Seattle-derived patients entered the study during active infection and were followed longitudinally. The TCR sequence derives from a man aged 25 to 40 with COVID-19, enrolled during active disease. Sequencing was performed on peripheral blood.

This CDR3 reads CASSLVRGYNEKLFF. The CDR3 DNA is TGTGCCAGCAGCTTAGTGCGGGGATATAATGAAAAACTGTTTTTT. The chain is built from TRBV7-9 and TRBJ1-4; D ambiguous. Trimming removed 1 base at V and 4 bases at J, with 10 bases between. The CDR3 is made up of 15 amino acids. Germline assignment: CDR1 SEHNR and CDR2 FQNEAQ (reference sequence).